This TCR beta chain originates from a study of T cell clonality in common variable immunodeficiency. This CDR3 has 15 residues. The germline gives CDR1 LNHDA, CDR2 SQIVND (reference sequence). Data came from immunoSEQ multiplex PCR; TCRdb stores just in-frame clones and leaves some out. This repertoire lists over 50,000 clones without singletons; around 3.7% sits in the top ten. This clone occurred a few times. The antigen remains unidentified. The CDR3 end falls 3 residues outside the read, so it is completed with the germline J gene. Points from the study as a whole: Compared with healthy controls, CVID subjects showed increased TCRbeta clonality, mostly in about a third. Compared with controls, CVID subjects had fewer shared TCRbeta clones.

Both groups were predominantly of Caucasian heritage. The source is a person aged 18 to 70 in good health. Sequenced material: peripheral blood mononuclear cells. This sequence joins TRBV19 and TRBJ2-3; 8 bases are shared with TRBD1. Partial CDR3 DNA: TGTGCCAGTAGTCCAGGGGGCCAAACCTCCCAGCCG. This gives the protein CASSPGGQTSQP. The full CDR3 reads CASSPGGQTSQPQYF.